This T cell receptor (beta chain) derives from a study of blood T cells in healthy people across ages. Germline V lookup: CDR1 MNHEY, CDR2 SVGAGI. Trimming removed 6 bases from V and 2 bases from J, with 15 bases in between. This CDR3 is 15 amino acids long. A second about 6 to 11 cycle PCR used barcoded and J-beta primers. TCRdb re-derived calls from the 5' RACE reads in MiXCR, one entry per CDR3 protein. The sample yields some 370,000 distinct CDR3 sequences, about 55% seen once. The sample taken for sequencing was blood. This chain connects TRBV6-5 to TRBJ2-3; no definite D call. The source of this sequence is a man in his 60s in good health. The CDR3 spells CASRNRNLYTDTQYF. The CDR3, as DNA: TGTGCCAGCAGGAACAGAAATCTTTACACAGATACGCAGTATTTT.